This TCR beta chain was sequenced during a study of STAT3 mutations in large granular lymphocyte leukemia. Study findings and constraints: At least one immunodominant TCR beta clonotype appeared in every T-cell large granular lymphocyte leukemia patient. After therapy, about 35% of the 18 patients switched clonotypes, all new clones STAT3 wild type.

The repertoire was sequenced with immunoSEQ multiplex PCR; TCRdb's copy has only in-frame clones and lacks some. The profile covers about 24,000 clones, with about 94% appearing a single time and around 6.4% taken by the ten largest. With respect to this clone: The antigen remains unidentified.

V was pared by 3 bases and J by 6 bases, with 12 bases between. Germline CDR1 reads MNHNS; CDR2 reads SASEGT. This CDR3 has 14 amino acids. The chain uses TRBV6-1 and TRBJ2-1, with D possibly TRBD2 on 5 matching bases. Specimen: peripheral blood mononuclear cells. The receptor was derived from a man in his forties or fifties with T-cell large granular lymphocyte leukemia. Some clones in this sample may be carry-over from other donors' samples. The CDR3 spells CASSEGPRGNEQFF. CDR3 coding DNA: TGTGCCAGCAGTGAGGGTCCTCGGGGCAATGAGCAGTTCTTC.